The 21 T cell receptor beta chains below come from one sample, sequenced in a study of human T cells and chemical hapten exposure. TCRdb re-called the RACE reads with MiXCR, one entry per CDR3 protein. The sample includes roughly 140,000 distinct CDR3 sequences, 10% to 15% of them seen just once. Time point specified: patch test 2, 6 weeks after DPC sensitization. Treatment of the sample: therapeutic diphenylcyclopropenone sensitization with weekly scalp DPC. Sequences were derived from whole blood, sampled in connection with sensitization to the hapten diphenylcyclopropenone (DPC). The receptors here all came from a woman aged 45-60 years with alopecia areata. Some clones in this sample may be carry-over from other donors' samples.

V usage is TRBV6-1 and J usage is TRBJ1-1; no firm D call. Looked up from germline, CDR1 is MNHNS and CDR2 is SASEGT. The CDR3 loop spans 14 amino acids. Trimming pared 4 bases from V and 0 bases from J, leaving 9 bases between. The CDR3 reads CASSAISMNTEAFF. The CDR3 region has the DNA TGTGCCAGCAGTGCTATATCCATGAACACTGAAGCTTTCTTT.

There are a few counts of this clonotype. The chain combines TRBV7-2 with TRBJ2-5; 7 positions match TRBD1. CDR3 size: 13 residues. Trimming took 5 bases from V and 6 from J; bases not matched to a gene: 6. CDR1 is SGHTA, CDR2 FQGNSA, per germline. CDR3 nucleotides: TGTGCCAGCAGCGTACAGGGGAAGCAGACCCAGTACTTC. It is translated as CASSVQGKQTQYF.

CDR3: CASSSGQSGYNEQFF. DNA of the CDR3: TGTGCCAGCAGCTCGGGACAGTCGGGATACAATGAGCAGTTCTTC. The rearrangement joins TRBV11-2 to TRBJ2-1, with 7 bases identical to TRBD1. This CDR3 is built from 15 residues. After removal of 4 bases from V and 4 bases from J, the junction contained 7 bases not matched to a gene. Germline loops: CDR1 SGHAT, CDR2 FQNNGV.

There are many counts of this clonotype. The chain links TRBV12-3 or TRBV12-4 to TRBJ2-5, with D perhaps matching TRBD2 (6 bases). V was pared by 0 bases and J by 1 base, with 18 bases between. The length of the CDR3 is 18 residues. The DNA for the CDR3 is TGTGCCAGCAGTTTAGCGCTCGGACCGGGAGAGAGCCAAGAGACCCAGTACTTC. This codes for CASSLALGPGESQETQYF.

This clonotype was recorded a few times. The chain couples TRBV12-3 or TRBV12-4 to TRBJ2-2; TRBD2 agrees at 12 bases. The length of the CDR3 is 17 residues. The V gene end was trimmed by 4 bases and the J gene end by 3 bases; junction bases not matched to a gene: 6. CDR3 nucleotide sequence: TGTGCCAGCAGTTCACCGGGACTAGCGGGTTACACCGGGGAGCTGTTTTTT. Amino acids: CASSSPGLAGYTGELFF.

This clonotype was counted at least ten times. The chain joins TRBV11-2 to TRBJ2-7, with TRBD1 matching over 8 bases. Per germline, CDR1 SGHAT and CDR2 FQNNGV. V trimming: 5 bases; J trimming: 2 bases; junction bases outside the gene matches: 8. The CDR3 is 15 residues long. The CDR3 reads CASSLPGQAAYEQYF. The CDR3 DNA reads as TGTGCCAGCAGCCTACCGGGACAGGCGGCCTACGAGCAGTACTTC. The entire variable domain, with the rest obtained from reference TRBV11-2 and TRBJ2-7, is as follows: EAGVAQSPRYKIIEKRQSVAFWCNPISGHATLYWYQQILGQGPKLLIQFQNNGVVDDSQLPKDRFSAERLKGVDSTLKIQPAKLEDSAVYLCASSLPGQAAYEQYFGPGTRLTVT.

At least ten counts were recorded for this clonotype. The chain is built from TRBV9 and TRBJ2-7; 11 bases are shared with TRBD2. CDR3 size: 16 residues. V was pared by 0 bases and J by 0 bases, with 2 bases of the junction left unmatched. Germline V gene sequence: CDR1 SGDLS, CDR2 YYNGEE. The CDR3 coding sequence is TGTGCCAGCAGCGTAGGGGGACTAGCGGTCTCCTACGAGCAGTACTTC. It encodes CASSVGGLAVSYEQYF.

The V gene is TRBV29-1, the J gene TRBJ2-3; no definite D call. This CDR3 comprises 15 residues. The germline V gene encodes CDR1 SQVTM and CDR2 ANQGSEA. V lost 3 bases and J lost 2, with 15 bases in between. The CDR3 nucleotides read TGCAGCGTTGATAAGGGCCTTCAATACACAGATACGCAGTATTTT. Amino acids: CSVDKGLQYTDTQYF.

This clonotype occurred many times. V and J are TRBV4-2 and TRBJ1-1, with D hard to call. The CDR3 runs to 13 residues. Between the trimmed V and J ends, which lost 2 bases and 2 bases, there was a span of 6 bases. Germline lookup yields CDR1 LGHNA and CDR2 YNFKEQ. The chain's CDR3 is CASSQNSNTEAFF. The CDR3 nucleotides are TGTGCCAGCAGCCAAAACAGCAACACTGAAGCTTTCTTT.

This clonotype was recorded many times. DNA of the CDR3: TGTGCCAGCAGCTCGCGGGGGACTGGGGCCAACGTCCTGACTTTC. Translating gives CASSSRGTGANVLTF. V usage is TRBV11-2 and J usage is TRBJ2-6; 7 nucleotides match TRBD2. The V segment lost 4 bases and the J segment 2 bases; nucleotides outside the gene matches: 2. CDR1 and CDR2 from the germline V gene are SGHAT and FQNNGV. This CDR3 is 15 amino acids long.

This clonotype has a count of ten or more. The CDR3 region is CAISEFSGGHEQYF. The DNA for the CDR3 is TGTGCCATCAGTGAGTTCTCCGGGGGCCACGAGCAGTACTTC. This chain connects TRBV10-3 to TRBJ2-7, with D perhaps TRBD1 or TRBD2 (6 bases each). V lost 1 base to trimming and J lost 5 bases, with 12 bases between them. Germline CDR1 ENHRY, CDR2 SYGVKD. The length of the CDR3 is 14 residues.

In its sample, this clonotype was seen a few times. V gene TRBV6-5 combines with J gene TRBJ2-7, with D maybe TRBD1 (6 bases). Germline V lookup: CDR1 MNHEY, CDR2 SVGAGI. V lost 10 bases, J lost 2 bases, and 12 bases lay in between. The CDR3 consists of 12 residues. The CDR3 here is CATYRVPYEQYF. CDR3 DNA: TGTGCCACCTACAGGGTGCCCTACGAGCAGTACTTC.

This clonotype appeared many times. The chain has TRBV12-3 or TRBV12-4 and TRBJ1-5, with a possible D match to TRBD1 (6 bases). The germline V and J ends were trimmed by 5 bases and 6 bases, with 14 bases remaining between them. The CDR3 is made up of 14 amino acids. CDR3 sequence: CASSLRGGGQPQHF. CDR3 nucleotides: TGTGCCAGCAGTCTAAGGGGGGGAGGTCAGCCCCAGCATTTT.

This clonotype came up many times. V gene TRBV7-2 combines with J gene TRBJ2-5, with a tentative D call TRBD2 (5 bases). V shed 5 bases and J shed 2 bases, with 12 bases lying between them. Germline CDR1 SGHTA, CDR2 FQGNSA. CDR3 length equals 14 residues. The CDR3 nucleotides read TGTGCCAGCAGCCTCAGCAGCGGACAAGAGACCCAGTACTTC. Its protein is CASSLSSGQETQYF. The full variable domain, with the rest looked up from reference TRBV7-2 and TRBJ2-5, is GAGVSQSPSNKVTEKGKDVELRCDPISGHTALYWYRQSLGQGLEFLIYFQGNSAPDKSGLPSDRFSAERTGGSVSTLTIQRTQQEDSAVYLCASSLSSGQETQYFGPGTRLLVL.

The chain links TRBV6-5 to TRBJ2-1; 11 bases agree with TRBD2. This CDR3 has 15 residues. CDR1 and CDR2 (germline): MNHEY, SVGAGI. The V segment lost 6 bases and the J segment 4 bases; nucleotides outside the gene matches: 5. The CDR3 region is CASRVAGGIYNEQFF. The CDR3 DNA reads TGTGCCAGCAGAGTAGCGGGAGGGATTTACAATGAGCAGTTCTTC.

This clonotype was observed a handful of times. The CDR3 sequence is CATSDQNTEAFF. CDR3 bases: TGTGCCACCAGTGACCAAAACACTGAAGCTTTCTTT. The genes are TRBV24-1 and TRBJ1-1; D gene uncertain. The germline gives CDR1 KGHDR, CDR2 SFDVKD. The CDR3 length is 12 residues. Trimming removed 4 bases from V and 2 bases from J, with 4 bases in between.

CDR3 DNA: TGCAGTGCTCTCCCTGAGAGCTCCTACAATGAGCAGTTCTTC. Translated: CSALPESSYNEQFF. V and J are TRBV20-1 and TRBJ2-1, with unresolved D. The germline V gene encodes CDR1 DFQATT and CDR2 SNEGSKA (reference sequence). V was trimmed by 5 bases and J by 0 bases, leaving 11 bases between them. This CDR3 is built from 14 residues.

The chain is built from TRBV6-5 and TRBJ2-2; TRBD1 matches at 8 bases. The CDR3 is 17 amino acids. Trimming at V came to 7 bases and at J to 1 base, leaving 11 bases not matched to a gene. Germline lookup yields CDR1 MNHEY and CDR2 SVGAGI. The CDR3 here is CASTPSIGTGNTGELFF. For the CDR3, the DNA is TGTGCCAGCACTCCTAGTATCGGGACAGGGAACACCGGGGAGCTGTTTTTT.

This clonotype was picked up many times. The rearrangement joins TRBV29-1 to TRBJ1-4; weak D call: TRBD1 (6 bases). There are 14 residues in the CDR3. The germline CDR1 and CDR2 sequences are SQVTM and ANQGSEA. Between the trimmed V and J ends, which lost 6 bases and 0 bases, there was a span of 11 bases. The CDR3 sequence is CSVTGWATNEKLFF. CDR3 sequence (DNA): TGCAGCGTCACAGGGTGGGCAACTAATGAAAAACTGTTTTTT.

The V and J genes are TRBV6-1 and TRBJ2-2; D not certain. V dropped 6 bases and J dropped 4 bases, with 18 bases sitting between them. The CDR3 is 16 amino acids. CDR1 MNHNS and CDR2 SASEGT come from the germline V gene. CDR3 residues: CASSPTRVVGTGELFF. Written as DNA, the CDR3 is TGTGCCAGCAGCCCCACCCGGGTCGTGGGCACCGGGGAGCTGTTTTTT.

The chain recombines TRBV6-5 with TRBJ1-6, with unresolved D. This CDR3 is 16 amino acids long. V gave up 0 bases and J gave up 3 bases, with 9 bases separating them. Germline CDR1 is MNHEY and CDR2 is SVGAGI. CDR3 amino acids: CASSYSGPHYNSPLHF. CDR3 coding DNA: TGTGCCAGCAGTTACTCCGGCCCCCACTATAATTCACCCCTCCACTTT.